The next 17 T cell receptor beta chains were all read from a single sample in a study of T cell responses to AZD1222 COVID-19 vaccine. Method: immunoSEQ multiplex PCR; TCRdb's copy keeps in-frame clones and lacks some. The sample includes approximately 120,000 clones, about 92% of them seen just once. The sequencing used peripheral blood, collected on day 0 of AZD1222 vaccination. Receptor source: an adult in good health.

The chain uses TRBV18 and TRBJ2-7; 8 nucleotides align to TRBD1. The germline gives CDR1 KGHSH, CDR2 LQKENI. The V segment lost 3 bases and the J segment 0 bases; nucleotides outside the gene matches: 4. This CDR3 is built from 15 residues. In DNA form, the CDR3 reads TGTGCCAGCTCACCGGACAGGGACCCCTCCTACGAGCAGTACTTC. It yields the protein CASSPDRDPSYEQYF. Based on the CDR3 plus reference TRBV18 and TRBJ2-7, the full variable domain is NAGVMQNPRHLVRRRGQEARLRCSPMKGHSHVYWYRQLPEEGLKFMVYLQKENIIDESGMPKERFSAEFPKEGPSILRIQQVVRGDSAAYFCASSPDRDPSYEQYFGPGTRLTVT.

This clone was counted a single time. This CDR3 is CASSVGGGASGNNEQFF. The DNA of the CDR3 is TGTGCCAGCAGCGTAGGGGGAGGGGCTAGCGGAAACAATGAGCAGTTCTTC. The V gene is TRBV9, the J gene TRBJ2-1; 7 bases are shared with TRBD2. Trimming removed 0 bases from V and 5 bases from J; junction bases left unmatched: 11. Looked up from germline, CDR1 is SGDLS and CDR2 is YYNGEE. The CDR3 spans 17 residues.

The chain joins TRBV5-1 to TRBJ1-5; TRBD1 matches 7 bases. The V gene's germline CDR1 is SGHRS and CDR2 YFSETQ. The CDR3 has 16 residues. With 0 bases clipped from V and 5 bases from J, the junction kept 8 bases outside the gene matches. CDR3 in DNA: TGCGCCAGCAGCTTGGGAGAGGGGGCGACGGATCAGCCCCAGCATTTT. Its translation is CASSLGEGATDQPQHF.

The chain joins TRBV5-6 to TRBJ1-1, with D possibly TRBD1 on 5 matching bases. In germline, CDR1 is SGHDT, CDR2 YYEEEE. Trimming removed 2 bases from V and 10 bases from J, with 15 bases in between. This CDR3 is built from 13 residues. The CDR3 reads CASSLPRGAVAFF. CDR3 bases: TGTGCCAGCAGCTTACCGCGCGGGGCAGTAGCTTTCTTT.

The CDR3 DNA is TGTGCCAGCAGCCAAGCACGGAGACTTTACACAGATACGCAGTATTTT. Protein sequence: CASSQARRLYTDTQYF. This sequence joins TRBV3-1 (or the pseudogene TRBV3-2) and TRBJ2-3; D remains ambiguous. Germline V gene sequence: CDR1 LGHDT, CDR2 YNNKEL (reference sequence). The CDR3 runs to 16 residues. Deletions cut 1 base from V and 2 bases from J, with 13 bases between.

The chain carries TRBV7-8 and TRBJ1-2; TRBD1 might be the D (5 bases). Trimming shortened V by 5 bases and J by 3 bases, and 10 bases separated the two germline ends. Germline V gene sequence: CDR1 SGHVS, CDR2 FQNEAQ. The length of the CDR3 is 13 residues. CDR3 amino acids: CASSPGADYGYTF. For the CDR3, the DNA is TGTGCCAGCAGCCCTGGGGCAGACTATGGCTACACCTTC.

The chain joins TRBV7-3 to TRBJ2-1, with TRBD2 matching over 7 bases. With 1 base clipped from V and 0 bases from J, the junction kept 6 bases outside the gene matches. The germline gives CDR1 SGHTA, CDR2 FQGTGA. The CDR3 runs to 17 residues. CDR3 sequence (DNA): TGTGCCAGCAGCTTAAACTTGGGACTAACCTCCTACAATGAGCAGTTCTTC. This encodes CASSLNLGLTSYNEQFF.

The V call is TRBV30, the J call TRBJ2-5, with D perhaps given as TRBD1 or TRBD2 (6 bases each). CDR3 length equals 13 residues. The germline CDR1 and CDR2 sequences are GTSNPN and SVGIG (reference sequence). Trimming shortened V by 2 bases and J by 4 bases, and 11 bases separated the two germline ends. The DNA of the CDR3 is TGTGCCTGGAGTTGGGGGGCGCGAGAGACCCAGTACTTC. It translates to CAWSWGARETQYF.

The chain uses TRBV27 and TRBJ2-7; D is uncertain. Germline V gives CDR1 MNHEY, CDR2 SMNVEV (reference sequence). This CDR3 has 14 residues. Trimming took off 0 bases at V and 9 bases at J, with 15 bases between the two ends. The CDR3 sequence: CASSLSLYGSGQYF. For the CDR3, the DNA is TGTGCCAGCAGTTTATCGCTGTATGGATCAGGGCAGTACTTC.

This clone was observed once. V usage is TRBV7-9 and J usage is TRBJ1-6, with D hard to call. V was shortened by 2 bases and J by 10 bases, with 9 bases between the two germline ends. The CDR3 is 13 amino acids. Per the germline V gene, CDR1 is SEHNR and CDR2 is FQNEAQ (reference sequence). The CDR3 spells CASSLSGESPLHF. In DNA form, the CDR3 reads TGTGCCAGCAGCTTATCTGGGGAGTCACCCCTCCACTTT.

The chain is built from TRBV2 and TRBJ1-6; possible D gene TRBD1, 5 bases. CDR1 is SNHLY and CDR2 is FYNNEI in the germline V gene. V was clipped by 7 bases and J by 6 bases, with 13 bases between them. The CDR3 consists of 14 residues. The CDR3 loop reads CASMLRDANSPLHF. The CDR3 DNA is TGTGCCAGCATGCTCCGGGACGCTAATTCACCCCTCCACTTT.

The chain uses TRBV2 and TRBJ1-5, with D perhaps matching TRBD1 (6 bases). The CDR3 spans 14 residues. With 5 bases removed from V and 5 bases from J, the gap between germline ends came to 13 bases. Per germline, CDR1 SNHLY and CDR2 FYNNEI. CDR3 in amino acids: CASSTQGRDQPQHF. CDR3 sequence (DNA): TGTGCCAGCAGTACCCAGGGGAGGGATCAGCCCCAGCATTTT.

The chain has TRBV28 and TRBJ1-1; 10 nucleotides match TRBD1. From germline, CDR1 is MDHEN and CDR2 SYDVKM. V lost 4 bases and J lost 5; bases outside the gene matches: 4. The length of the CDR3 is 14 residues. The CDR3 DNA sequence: TGTGCCAGCAGTTCGACAGGGGGCGCTACTGAAGCTTTCTTT. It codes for CASSSTGGATEAFF.

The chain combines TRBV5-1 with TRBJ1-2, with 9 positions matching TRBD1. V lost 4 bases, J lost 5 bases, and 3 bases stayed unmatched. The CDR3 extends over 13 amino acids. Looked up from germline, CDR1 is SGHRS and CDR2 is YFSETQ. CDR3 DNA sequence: TGCGCCAGCAGCCCGGGACAGGGTTATGGCTACACCTTC. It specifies CASSPGQGYGYTF.

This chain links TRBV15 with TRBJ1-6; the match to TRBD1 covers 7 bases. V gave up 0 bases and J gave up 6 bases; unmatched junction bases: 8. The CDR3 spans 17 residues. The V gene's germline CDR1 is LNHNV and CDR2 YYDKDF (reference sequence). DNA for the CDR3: TGTGCCACCAGCAGAGATAGCCCGGGACAGACTAATTCACCCCTCCACTTT. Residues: CATSRDSPGQTNSPLHF.

The CDR3 spells CASSMNSPLHF. The CDR3 DNA follows: TGTGCCAGCAGTATGAATTCACCCCTCCACTTT. V and J are TRBV28 and TRBJ1-6; D not resolved. Germline CDR1 is MDHEN and CDR2 is SYDVKM. The V end was cut by 5 bases, the J end by 7 bases, with 3 bases between. This CDR3 contains 11 residues. The whole variable domain, filled in from reference TRBV28 and TRBJ1-6, reads DVKVTQSSRYLVKRTGEKVFLECVQDMDHENMFWYRQDPGLGLRLIYFSYDVKMKEKGDIPEGYSVSREKKERFSLILESASTNQTSMYLCASSMNSPLHFGNGTRLTVT.

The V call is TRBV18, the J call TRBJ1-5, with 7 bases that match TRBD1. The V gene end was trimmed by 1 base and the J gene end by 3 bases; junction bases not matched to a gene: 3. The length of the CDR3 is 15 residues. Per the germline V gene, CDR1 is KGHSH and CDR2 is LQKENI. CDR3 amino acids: CASSPRKGANQPQHF. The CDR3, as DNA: TGTGCCAGCTCACCACGAAAGGGGGCCAATCAGCCCCAGCATTTT.